Listed below are T cell receptor beta chains from one sample, sequenced in a study of response to subunit inactivated influenza vaccine. A single record per CDR3 protein comes from TCRdb applying MiXCR to the RT-PCR reads. The data show a few hundred thousand distinct CDR3 sequences, with approximately 10% seen just once and 11% held by the top ten. The same data also went into a second study, on T cells expressing NK-cell markers.

Sequences were derived from PBMCs from blood, sampled on the day of vaccination. The receptor set was obtained from a man over 45 who received an inactivated influenza vaccine. The CDR3 runs from the conserved cysteine through the conserved F or W. A D gene is named only where the DNA matches it firmly. Clone size appears in some rows only: once, few, many, or a class for an expanded clone.

CDR3nt: TGCGCCAGCAGCCAAGGGGTGACAGGGAGGCTCACCGGGGAGCTGTTTTTT; CDR3aa: CASSQGVTGRLTGELFF; d_gene: .; v_gene: TRBV4-3; j_gene: TRBJ2-2; abundance: few
CDR3nt: TGTGCCAGCAGCAACCGACAGGGGGCGTGTGAAGCTTTCTTT; CDR3aa: CASSNRQGACEAFF; d_gene: .; v_gene: TRBV21-1; j_gene: TRBJ1-1; abundance: few
CDR3nt: TGTGCCAGCAGTTTAATAGTAGAGACCCAGTACTTC; CDR3aa: CASSLIVETQYF; d_gene: .; v_gene: TRBV12-3/TRBV12-4; j_gene: TRBJ2-5; abundance: .
CDR3nt: TGCAGTGTTTTCGGGTTCCATAGCAATCAGCCCCAGCATTTT; CDR3aa: CSVFGFHSNQPQHF; d_gene: .; v_gene: TRBV20-1; j_gene: TRBJ1-5; abundance: few
CDR3nt: TGCGCCAGCAGCCAAGATCGTGACCCGGGGAACACTGAAGCTTTCTTT; CDR3aa: CASSQDRDPGNTEAFF; d_gene: .; v_gene: TRBV4-3; j_gene: TRBJ1-1; abundance: few
CDR3nt: TGTGCCAGCAGCTTAGGTTCCTTTTCCGGGACAACTTACAGCACAGATACGCAGTATTTT; CDR3aa: CASSLGSFSGTTYSTDTQYF; d_gene: .; v_gene: TRBV11-1; j_gene: TRBJ2-3; abundance: .
CDR3nt: TGCAGTGCTAGAAATAGCGGGGGTGCTAGCACAGATACGCAGTATTTT; CDR3aa: CSARNSGGASTDTQYF; d_gene: TRBD2; v_gene: TRBV20-1; j_gene: TRBJ2-3; abundance: .
CDR3nt: TGCAGCGTCAAGGCTACATTTCAAGAGACCCAGTACTTC; CDR3aa: CSVKATFQETQYF; d_gene: .; v_gene: TRBV29-1; j_gene: TRBJ2-5; abundance: .
CDR3nt: TGCAGTGCTAGCCTAGCGGGTTTGGAGACCCAGTACTTC; CDR3aa: CSASLAGLETQYF; d_gene: TRBD2; v_gene: TRBV20-1; j_gene: TRBJ2-5; abundance: once
CDR3nt: TGTGCCATCAGTGAGGGGGGAGAGACCCAGTACTTC; CDR3aa: CAISEGGETQYF; d_gene: .; v_gene: TRBV10-3; j_gene: TRBJ2-5; abundance: few
CDR3nt: TGCAGTGCGATAGCGGGGGTTGGTGAGCAGTTCTTC; CDR3aa: CSAIAGVGEQFF; d_gene: TRBD2; v_gene: TRBV20-1; j_gene: TRBJ2-1; abundance: .
CDR3nt: TGCGCCAGCAGCTTGGGGGACAATGAGCAGTTCTTC; CDR3aa: CASSLGDNEQFF; d_gene: .; v_gene: TRBV12-3/TRBV12-4; j_gene: TRBJ2-1; abundance: many
CDR3nt: TGTGCCAGCAGCTTAGGACTTCAGCCACAGTCCCAGTACTTC; CDR3aa: CASSLGLQPQSQYF; d_gene: .; v_gene: TRBV7-2; j_gene: TRBJ2-5; abundance: few
CDR3nt: TGTGCCAGCAGCCCCCGTGCGGGGCAAGGTGAGCAGTTCTTC; CDR3aa: CASSPRAGQGEQFF; d_gene: .; v_gene: TRBV7-2; j_gene: TRBJ2-1; abundance: many
CDR3nt: TGTGCCAGCACCGTTTCCCGGTCGCACGGGGCTGGCTACACCTTC; CDR3aa: CASTVSRSHGAGYTF; d_gene: .; v_gene: TRBV7-2; j_gene: TRBJ1-2; abundance: few
CDR3nt: TGCGCCAGCAGCAGGACAGACCCCGGGGAGCTGTTTTTT; CDR3aa: CASSRTDPGELFF; d_gene: .; v_gene: TRBV5-1; j_gene: TRBJ2-2; abundance: many
CDR3nt: TGTGCCAGCAGCAAATGTGGCAGGGGAAAGCATTGGGATACGCAGTATTTT; CDR3aa: CASSKCGRGKHWDTQYF; d_gene: .; v_gene: TRBV21-1; j_gene: TRBJ2-3; abundance: .
CDR3nt: TGTGCCAGCAGCTTGGGGACTAGCGGGAGTGAGACCCAGTACTTC; CDR3aa: CASSLGTSGSETQYF; d_gene: TRBD2; v_gene: TRBV7-9; j_gene: TRBJ2-5; abundance: .
CDR3nt: TGTGCCAGCAGTTTAAGGGGATCCTATAATTCACCCCTCCACTTT; CDR3aa: CASSLRGSYNSPLHF; d_gene: .; v_gene: TRBV28; j_gene: TRBJ1-6; abundance: .
CDR3nt: TGTGCCTGGAGTACAAGCGGGGGCTACAATGAGCAGTTCTTC; CDR3aa: CAWSTSGGYNEQFF; d_gene: TRBD2; v_gene: TRBV30; j_gene: TRBJ2-1; abundance: few
CDR3nt: TGCAGTGCTAGAGATTCCTATAGTCACGAGCAGTACTTC; CDR3aa: CSARDSYSHEQYF; d_gene: .; v_gene: TRBV20-1; j_gene: TRBJ2-7; abundance: .
CDR3nt: TGTGCCAGCAGGTCGAGGCAACGGGGGGGTCCTCTGGGAGAGCAGTACTTC; CDR3aa: CASRSRQRGGPLGEQYF; d_gene: TRBD2; v_gene: TRBV12-3/TRBV12-4; j_gene: TRBJ2-7; abundance: .
CDR3nt: TGCGCCAGCAGCTTCTCCGGGACCTCGAACACCGGGGAGCTGTTTTTT; CDR3aa: CASSFSGTSNTGELFF; d_gene: .; v_gene: TRBV5-1; j_gene: TRBJ2-2; abundance: few
CDR3nt: TGCGCCAGCAGCCAAGATTGGATCACTACGCAGTATTTT; CDR3aa: CASSQDWITTQYF; d_gene: .; v_gene: TRBV4-1; j_gene: TRBJ2-3; abundance: .
CDR3nt: TGCGCCAGCAGCTTGGTTAGCGGGTTGTCCAAGGATACGCAGTATTTT; CDR3aa: CASSLVSGLSKDTQYF; d_gene: TRBD2; v_gene: TRBV5-1; j_gene: TRBJ2-3; abundance: many
CDR3nt: TGTGCCAGCAGTGGGAGGGAGGGGAGTGGATTCCACGAGCAGTACTTC; CDR3aa: CASSGREGSGFHEQYF; d_gene: TRBD2; v_gene: TRBV27; j_gene: TRBJ2-7; abundance: .
CDR3nt: TGCAGTGCTACCCCGGACAGGGGTTACGAGCAGTACTTC; CDR3aa: CSATPDRGYEQYF; d_gene: TRBD1; v_gene: TRBV20-1; j_gene: TRBJ2-7; abundance: few
CDR3nt: TGTGCCAGCCCACGAGGTGGGCTGGTCAATGAGCAGTTCTTC; CDR3aa: CASPRGGLVNEQFF; d_gene: .; v_gene: TRBV6-1; j_gene: TRBJ2-1; abundance: many